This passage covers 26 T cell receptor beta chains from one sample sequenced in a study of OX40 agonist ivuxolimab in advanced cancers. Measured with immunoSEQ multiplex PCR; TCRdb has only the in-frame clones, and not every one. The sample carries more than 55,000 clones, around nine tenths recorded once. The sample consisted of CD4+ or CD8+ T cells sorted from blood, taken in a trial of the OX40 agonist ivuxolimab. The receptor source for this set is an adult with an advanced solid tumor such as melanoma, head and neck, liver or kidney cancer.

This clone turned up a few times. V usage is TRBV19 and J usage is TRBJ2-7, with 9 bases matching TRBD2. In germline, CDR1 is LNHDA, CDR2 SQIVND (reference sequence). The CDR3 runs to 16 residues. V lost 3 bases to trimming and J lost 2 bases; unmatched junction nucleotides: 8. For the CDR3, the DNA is TGTGCCAGTAGTATGACTAGCGGCCTCCGGACCTACGAGCAGTACTTC. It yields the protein CASSMTSGLRTYEQYF.

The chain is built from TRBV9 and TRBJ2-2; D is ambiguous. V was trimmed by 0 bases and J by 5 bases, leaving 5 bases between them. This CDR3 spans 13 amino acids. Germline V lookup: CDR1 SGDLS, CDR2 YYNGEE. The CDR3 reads CASSVGLTGELFF. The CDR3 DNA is TGTGCCAGCAGCGTAGGCTTGACCGGGGAGCTGTTTTTT.

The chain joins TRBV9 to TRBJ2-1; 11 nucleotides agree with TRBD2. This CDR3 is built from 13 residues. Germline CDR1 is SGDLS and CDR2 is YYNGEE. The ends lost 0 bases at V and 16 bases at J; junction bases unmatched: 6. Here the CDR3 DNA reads TGTGCCAGCAGCGTAGATCCTAGCGGGAGGTGTTTCTTC. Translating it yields CASSVDPSGRCFF.

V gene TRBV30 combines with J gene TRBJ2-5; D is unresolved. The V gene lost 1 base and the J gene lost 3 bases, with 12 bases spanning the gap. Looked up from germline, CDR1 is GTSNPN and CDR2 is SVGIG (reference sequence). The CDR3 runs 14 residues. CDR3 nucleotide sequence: TGTGCCTGGAGTGACCCAGGCGCGGAAGAGACCCAGTACTTC. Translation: CAWSDPGAEETQYF.

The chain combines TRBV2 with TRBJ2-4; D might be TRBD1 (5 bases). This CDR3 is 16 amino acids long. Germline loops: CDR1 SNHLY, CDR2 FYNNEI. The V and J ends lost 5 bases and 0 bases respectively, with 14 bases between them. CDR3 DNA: TGTGCCAGCAGTACGCGACAGAATATAGCCAAAAACATTCAGTACTTC. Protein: CASSTRQNIAKNIQYF.

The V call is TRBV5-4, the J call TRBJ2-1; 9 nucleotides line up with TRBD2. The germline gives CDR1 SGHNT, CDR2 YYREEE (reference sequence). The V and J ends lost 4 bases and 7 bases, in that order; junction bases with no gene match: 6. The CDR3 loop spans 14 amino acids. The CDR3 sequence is CASSLSGRYNEQFF. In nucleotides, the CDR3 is TGTGCCAGCAGCCTAAGCGGGAGGTATAATGAGCAGTTCTTC.

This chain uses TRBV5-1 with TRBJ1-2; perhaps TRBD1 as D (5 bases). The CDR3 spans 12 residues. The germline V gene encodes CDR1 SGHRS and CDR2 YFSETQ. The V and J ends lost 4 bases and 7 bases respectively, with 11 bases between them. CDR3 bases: TGCGCCAGCAGCCTTGGGGCGTCTGGCTACACCTTC. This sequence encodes CASSLGASGYTF. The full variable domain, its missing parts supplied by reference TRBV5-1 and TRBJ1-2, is KAGVTQTPRYLIKTRGQQVTLSCSPISGHRSVSWYQQTPGQGLQFLFEYFSETQRNKGNFPGRFSGRQFSNSRSEMNVSTLELGDSALYLCASSLGASGYTFGSGTRLTVV.

The CDR3, as DNA: TGTGCCAGCAGCCCGGGGACTAGCGGGAGGGAGCAGTACTTC. It translates to CASSPGTSGREQYF. The chain recombines TRBV4-2 with TRBJ2-7; the match to TRBD2 covers 15 bases. With V trimmed by 4 bases and J by 7 bases, 2 bases remained unmatched. Germline CDR1 LGHNA, CDR2 YNFKEQ. There are 14 residues in the CDR3.

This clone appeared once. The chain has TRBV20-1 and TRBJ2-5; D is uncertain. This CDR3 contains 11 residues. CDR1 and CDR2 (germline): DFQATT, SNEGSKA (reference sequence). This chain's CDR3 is CSADKKETQYF. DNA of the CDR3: TGCAGCGCGGATAAGAAGGAGACCCAGTACTTC.

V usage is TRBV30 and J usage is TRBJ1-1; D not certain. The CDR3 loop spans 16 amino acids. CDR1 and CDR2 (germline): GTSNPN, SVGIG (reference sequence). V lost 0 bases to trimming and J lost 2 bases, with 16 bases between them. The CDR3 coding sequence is TGTGCCTGGAGTGTGCCCTGGAGACGGGCAAACACTGAAGCTTTCTTT. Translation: CAWSVPWRRANTEAFF.

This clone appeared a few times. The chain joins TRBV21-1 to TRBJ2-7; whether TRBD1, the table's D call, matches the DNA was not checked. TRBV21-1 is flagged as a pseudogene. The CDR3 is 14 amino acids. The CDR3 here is CASSEGQESYEQYF. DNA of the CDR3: TGTGCCAGCAGCGAGGGACAGGAATCCTACGAGCAGTACTTC.

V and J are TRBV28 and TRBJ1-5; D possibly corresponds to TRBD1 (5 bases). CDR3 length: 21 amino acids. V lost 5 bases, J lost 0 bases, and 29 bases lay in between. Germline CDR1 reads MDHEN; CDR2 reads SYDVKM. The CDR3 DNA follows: TGTGCCAGCAGTCCATGGGGCGACAGTTTAATTTCCCTTTATAGCAATCAGCCCCAGCATTTT. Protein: CASSPWGDSLISLYSNQPQHF. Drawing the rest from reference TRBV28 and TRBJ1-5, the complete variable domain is DVKVTQSSRYLVKRTGEKVFLECVQDMDHENMFWYRQDPGLGLRLIYFSYDVKMKEKGDIPEGYSVSREKKERFSLILESASTNQTSMYLCASSPWGDSLISLYSNQPQHFGDGTRLSIL.

CDR3 sequence: CASSRAGGLPYEQYF. In nucleotides, the CDR3 is TGTGCCAGCAGCCGAGCTGGGGGGCTCCCCTACGAGCAGTACTTC. The rearrangement links TRBV11-1 to TRBJ2-7; D may be TRBD1 or TRBD2 (6 bases each). The V end lost 5 bases, the J end lost 2 bases, and 16 bases lay between the germline ends. The CDR3 has 15 residues. CDR1 and CDR2 from the germline V gene are SGHAT and FQDESV (reference sequence).

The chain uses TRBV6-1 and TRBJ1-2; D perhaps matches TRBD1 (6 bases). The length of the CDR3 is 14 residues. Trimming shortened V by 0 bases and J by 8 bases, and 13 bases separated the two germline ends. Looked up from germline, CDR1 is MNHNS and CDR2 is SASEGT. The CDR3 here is CASSEAGQGYGYTF. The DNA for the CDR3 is TGTGCCAGCAGTGAAGCGGGGCAGGGGTACGGCTACACCTTC.

Here the CDR3 reads CASSLAGGKDTQYF. CDR3 DNA sequence: TGTGCCAGCAGTCTAGCGGGAGGGAAAGATACGCAGTATTTT. V gene TRBV27 combines with J gene TRBJ2-3; 12 bases are a match to TRBD2. Losses at the gene ends were 5 bases for V and 5 bases for J; bases not matched to a gene: 2. The germline V gene has CDR1 MNHEY and CDR2 SMNVEV (reference sequence). The CDR3 consists of 14 residues.

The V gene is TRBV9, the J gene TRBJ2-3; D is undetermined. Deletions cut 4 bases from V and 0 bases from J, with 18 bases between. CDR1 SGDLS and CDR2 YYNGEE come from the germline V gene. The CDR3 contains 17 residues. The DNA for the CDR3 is TGTGCCAGCAGCCTGCATCCTAGTGGGCCAAGCACAGATACGCAGTATTTT. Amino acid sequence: CASSLHPSGPSTDTQYF. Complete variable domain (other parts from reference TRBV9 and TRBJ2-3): DSGVTQTPKHLITATGQRVTLRCSPRSGDLSVYWYQQSLDQGLQFLIQYYNGEERAKGNILERFSAQQFPDLHSELNLSSLELGDSALYFCASSLHPSGPSTDTQYFGPGTRLTVL.

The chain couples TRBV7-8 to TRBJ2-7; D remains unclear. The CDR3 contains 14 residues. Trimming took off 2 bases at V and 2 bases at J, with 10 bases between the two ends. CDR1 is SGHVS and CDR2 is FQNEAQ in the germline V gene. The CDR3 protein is CASSLLGPPYEQYF. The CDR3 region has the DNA TGTGCCAGCAGCTTATTAGGACCCCCCTACGAGCAGTACTTC.

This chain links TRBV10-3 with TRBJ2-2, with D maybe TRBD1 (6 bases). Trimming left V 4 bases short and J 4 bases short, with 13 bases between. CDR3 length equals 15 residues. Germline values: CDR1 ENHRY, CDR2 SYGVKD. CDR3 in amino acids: CAISGRTVSTGELFF. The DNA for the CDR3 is TGTGCCATCAGTGGCCGGACAGTCAGCACCGGGGAGCTGTTTTTT.

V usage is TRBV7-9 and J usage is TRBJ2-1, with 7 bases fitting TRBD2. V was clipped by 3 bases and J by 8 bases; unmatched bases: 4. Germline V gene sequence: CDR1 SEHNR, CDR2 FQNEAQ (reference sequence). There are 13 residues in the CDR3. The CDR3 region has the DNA TGTGCCAGCAGCTTGCCAGGGAGGGATGAGCAGTTCTTC. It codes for CASSLPGRDEQFF.

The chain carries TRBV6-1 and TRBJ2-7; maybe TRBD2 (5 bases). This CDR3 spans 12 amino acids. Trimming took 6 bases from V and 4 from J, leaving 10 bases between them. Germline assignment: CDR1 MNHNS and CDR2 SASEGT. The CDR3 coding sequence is TGTGCCAGCAGCGTTCTAGCTTACGAGCAGTACTTC. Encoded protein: CASSVLAYEQYF.

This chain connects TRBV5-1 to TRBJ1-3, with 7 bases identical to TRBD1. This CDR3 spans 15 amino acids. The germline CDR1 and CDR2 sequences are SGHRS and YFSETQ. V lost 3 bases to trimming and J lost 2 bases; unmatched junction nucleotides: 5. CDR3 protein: CASSYQGGAGNTIYF. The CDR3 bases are TGCGCCAGCAGCTACCAGGGGGGCGCTGGAAACACCATATATTTT.

CDR3 loop: CASRLAGTAGELFF. As DNA, the CDR3 is TGTGCCAGCAGACTAGCGGGTACGGCCGGGGAGCTGTTTTTT. The chain joins TRBV7-8 to TRBJ2-2; 9 bases map to TRBD2. Looked up from germline, CDR1 is SGHVS and CDR2 is FQNEAQ. The CDR3 length is 14 residues. The V segment lost 6 bases and the J segment 6 bases; nucleotides outside the gene matches: 5.

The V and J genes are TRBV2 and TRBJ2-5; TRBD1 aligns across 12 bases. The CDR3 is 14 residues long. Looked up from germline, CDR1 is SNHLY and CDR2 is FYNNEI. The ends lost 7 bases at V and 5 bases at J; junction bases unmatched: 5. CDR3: CASKWDRGPETQYF. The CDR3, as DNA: TGTGCCAGCAAGTGGGACAGGGGGCCCGAGACCCAGTACTTC.

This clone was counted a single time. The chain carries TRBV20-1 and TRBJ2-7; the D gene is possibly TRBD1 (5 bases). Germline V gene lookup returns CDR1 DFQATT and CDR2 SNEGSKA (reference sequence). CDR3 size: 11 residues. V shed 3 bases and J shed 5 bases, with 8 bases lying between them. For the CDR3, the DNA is TGCAGTGCTAGGCAGGGCAACGAGCAGTACTTC. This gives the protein CSARQGNEQYF.

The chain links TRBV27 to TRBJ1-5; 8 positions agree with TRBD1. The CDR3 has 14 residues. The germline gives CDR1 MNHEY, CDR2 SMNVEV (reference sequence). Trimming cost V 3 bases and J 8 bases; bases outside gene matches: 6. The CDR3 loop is CASSLTGVEEPQHF. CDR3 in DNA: TGTGCCAGCAGTTTGACAGGGGTTGAGGAGCCCCAGCATTTT.

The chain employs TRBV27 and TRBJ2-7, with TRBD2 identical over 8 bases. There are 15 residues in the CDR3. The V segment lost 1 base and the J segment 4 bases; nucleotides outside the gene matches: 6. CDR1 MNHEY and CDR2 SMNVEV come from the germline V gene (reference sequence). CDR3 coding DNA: TGTGCCAGCAGTTTATTCGGGGGGGCGCGGTACGAGCAGTACTTC. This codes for CASSLFGGARYEQYF.